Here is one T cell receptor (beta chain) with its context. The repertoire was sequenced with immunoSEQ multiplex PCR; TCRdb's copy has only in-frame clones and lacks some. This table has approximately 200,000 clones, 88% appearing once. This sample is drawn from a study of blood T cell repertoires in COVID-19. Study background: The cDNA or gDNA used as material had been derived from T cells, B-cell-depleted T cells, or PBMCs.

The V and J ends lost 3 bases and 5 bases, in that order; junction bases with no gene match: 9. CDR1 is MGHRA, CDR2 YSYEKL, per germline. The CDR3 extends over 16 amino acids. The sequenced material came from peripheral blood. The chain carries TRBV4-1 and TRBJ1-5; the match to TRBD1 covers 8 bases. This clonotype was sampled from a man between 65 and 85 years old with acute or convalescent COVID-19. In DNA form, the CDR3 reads TGCGCCAGCAGCCACGTTGACAGGGGCGATTATCAGCCCCAGCATTTT. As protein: CASSHVDRGDYQPQHF.